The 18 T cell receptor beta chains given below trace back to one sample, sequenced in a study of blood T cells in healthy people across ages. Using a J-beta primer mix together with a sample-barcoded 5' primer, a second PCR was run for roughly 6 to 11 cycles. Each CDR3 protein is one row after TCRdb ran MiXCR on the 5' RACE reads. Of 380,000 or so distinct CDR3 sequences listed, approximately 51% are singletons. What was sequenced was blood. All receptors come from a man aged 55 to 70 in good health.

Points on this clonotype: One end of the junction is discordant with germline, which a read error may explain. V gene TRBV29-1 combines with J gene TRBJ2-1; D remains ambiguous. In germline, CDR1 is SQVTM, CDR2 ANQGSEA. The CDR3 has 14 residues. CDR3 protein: CSAEKGWVYNGQFF. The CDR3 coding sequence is TGCAGCGCCGAAAAAGGGTGGGTGTACAATGGGCAGTTCTTC.

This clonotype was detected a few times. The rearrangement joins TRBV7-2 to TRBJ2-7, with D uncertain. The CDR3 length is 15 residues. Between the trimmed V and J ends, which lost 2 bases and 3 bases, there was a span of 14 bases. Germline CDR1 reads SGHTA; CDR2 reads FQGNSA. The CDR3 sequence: CASSLRTSLIYEQYF. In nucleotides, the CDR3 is TGTGCCAGCAGCTTAAGAACTTCCTTAATCTACGAGCAGTACTTC.

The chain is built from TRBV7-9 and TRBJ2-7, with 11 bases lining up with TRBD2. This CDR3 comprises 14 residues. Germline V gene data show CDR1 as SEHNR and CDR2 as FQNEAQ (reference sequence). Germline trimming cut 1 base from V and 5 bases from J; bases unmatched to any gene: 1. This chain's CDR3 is CASSLELAGDEQYF. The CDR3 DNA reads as TGTGCCAGCAGCTTAGAACTAGCGGGAGACGAGCAGTACTTC.

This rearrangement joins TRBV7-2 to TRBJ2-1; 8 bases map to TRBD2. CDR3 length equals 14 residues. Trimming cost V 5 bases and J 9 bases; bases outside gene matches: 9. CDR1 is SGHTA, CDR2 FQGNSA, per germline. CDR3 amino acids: CASSLNPSGSEQFF. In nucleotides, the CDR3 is TGTGCCAGCAGCCTCAACCCCAGCGGGAGTGAGCAGTTCTTC.

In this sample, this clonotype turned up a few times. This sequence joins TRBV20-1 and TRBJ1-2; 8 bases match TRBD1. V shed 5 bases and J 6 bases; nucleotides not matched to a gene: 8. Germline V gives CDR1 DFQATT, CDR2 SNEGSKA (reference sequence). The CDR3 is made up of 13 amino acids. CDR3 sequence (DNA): TGCAGTGCTGAGGACAGGGCGGTGGATGGCTACACCTTC. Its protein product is CSAEDRAVDGYTF.

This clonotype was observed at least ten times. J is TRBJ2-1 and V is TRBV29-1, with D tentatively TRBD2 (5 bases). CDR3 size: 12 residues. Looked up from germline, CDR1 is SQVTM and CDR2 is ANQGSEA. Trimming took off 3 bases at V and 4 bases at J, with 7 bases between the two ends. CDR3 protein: CSVDRGYNEQFF. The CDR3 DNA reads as TGCAGCGTTGATAGAGGGTACAATGAGCAGTTCTTC.

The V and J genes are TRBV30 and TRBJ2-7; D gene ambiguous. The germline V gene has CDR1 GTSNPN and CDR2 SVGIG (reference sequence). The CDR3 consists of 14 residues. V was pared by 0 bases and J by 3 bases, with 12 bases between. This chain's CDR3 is CAWSVRRTNYEQYF. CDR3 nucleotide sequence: TGTGCCTGGAGTGTACGGCGGACGAACTACGAGCAGTACTTC.

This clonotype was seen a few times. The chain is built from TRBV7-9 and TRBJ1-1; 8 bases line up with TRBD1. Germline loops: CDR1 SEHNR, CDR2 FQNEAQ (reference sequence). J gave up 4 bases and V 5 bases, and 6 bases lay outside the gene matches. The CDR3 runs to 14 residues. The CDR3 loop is CASSTRQGSTEAFF. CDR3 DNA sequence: TGTGCCAGCAGCACCCGACAGGGGAGCACTGAAGCTTTCTTT.

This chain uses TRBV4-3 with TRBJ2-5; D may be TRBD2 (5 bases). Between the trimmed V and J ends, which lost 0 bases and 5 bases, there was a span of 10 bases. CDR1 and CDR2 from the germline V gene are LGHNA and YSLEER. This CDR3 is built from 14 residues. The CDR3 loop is CASSQDMLAETQYF. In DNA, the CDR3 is TGCGCCAGCAGCCAAGACATGCTAGCTGAGACCCAGTACTTC.

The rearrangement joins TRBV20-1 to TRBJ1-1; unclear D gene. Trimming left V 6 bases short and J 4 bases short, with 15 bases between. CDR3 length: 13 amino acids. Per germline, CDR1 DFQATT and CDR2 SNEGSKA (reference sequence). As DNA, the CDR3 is TGCAGTGCAGACTCCTTGGGTGGCACTGAAGCTTTCTTT. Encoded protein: CSADSLGGTEAFF.

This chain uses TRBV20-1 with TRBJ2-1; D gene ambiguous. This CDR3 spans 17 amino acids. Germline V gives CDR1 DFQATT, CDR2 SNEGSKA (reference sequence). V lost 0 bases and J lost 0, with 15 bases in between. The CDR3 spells CSARDYATLLSYNEQFF. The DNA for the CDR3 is TGCAGTGCTAGAGATTATGCGACTCTCCTCTCCTACAATGAGCAGTTCTTC.

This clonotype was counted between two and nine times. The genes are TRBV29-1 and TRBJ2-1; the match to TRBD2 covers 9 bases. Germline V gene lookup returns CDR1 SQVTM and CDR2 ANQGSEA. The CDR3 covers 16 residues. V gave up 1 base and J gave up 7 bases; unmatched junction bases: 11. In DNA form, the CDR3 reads TGCAGCGTTGAAGGGGGAGGTGCGGGAGGGTTGAATGAGCAGTTCTTC. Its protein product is CSVEGGGAGGLNEQFF.

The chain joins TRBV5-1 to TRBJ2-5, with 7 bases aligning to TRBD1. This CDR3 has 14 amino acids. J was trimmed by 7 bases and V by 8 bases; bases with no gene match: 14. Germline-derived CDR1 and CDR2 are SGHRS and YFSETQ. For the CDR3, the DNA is TGCGCCAGTCTTCCAGGGGGATTTGAGGGGACCCAGTACTTC. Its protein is CASLPGGFEGTQYF.

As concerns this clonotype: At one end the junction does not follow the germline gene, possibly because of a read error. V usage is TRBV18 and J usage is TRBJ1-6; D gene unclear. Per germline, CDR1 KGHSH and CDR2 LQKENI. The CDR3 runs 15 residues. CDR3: CASSGRTSDNTPLHF. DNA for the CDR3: TGTGCCAGCTCTGGAAGGACCTCTGATAATACACCCCTCCACTTT.

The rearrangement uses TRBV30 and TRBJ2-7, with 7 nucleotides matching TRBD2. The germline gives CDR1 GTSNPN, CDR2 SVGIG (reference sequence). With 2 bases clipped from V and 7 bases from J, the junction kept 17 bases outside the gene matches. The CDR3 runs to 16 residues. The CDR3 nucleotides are TGTGCCTGGAGTCGCCCGGGGGGACTCCCACGGGGGGAGCAGTACTTC. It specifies CAWSRPGGLPRGEQYF. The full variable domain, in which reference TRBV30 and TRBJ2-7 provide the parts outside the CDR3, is SQTIHQWPATLVQPVGSPLSLECTVEGTSNPNLYWYRQAAGRGLQLLFYSVGIGQISSEVPQNLSASRPQDRQFILSSKKLLLSDSGFYLCAWSRPGGLPRGEQYFGPGTRLTVT.

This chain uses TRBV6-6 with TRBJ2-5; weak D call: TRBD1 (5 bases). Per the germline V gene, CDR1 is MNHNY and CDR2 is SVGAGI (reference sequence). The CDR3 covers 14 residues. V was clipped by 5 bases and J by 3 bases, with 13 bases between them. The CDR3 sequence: CASSQGGVEETQYF. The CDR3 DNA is TGTGCCAGCAGTCAGGGTGGGGTGGAAGAGACCCAGTACTTC.

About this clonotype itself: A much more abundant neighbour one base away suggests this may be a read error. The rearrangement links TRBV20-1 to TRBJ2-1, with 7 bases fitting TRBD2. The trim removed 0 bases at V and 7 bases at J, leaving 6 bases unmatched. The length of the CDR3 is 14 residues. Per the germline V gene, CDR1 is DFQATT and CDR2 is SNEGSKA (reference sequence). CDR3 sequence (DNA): TGCAGTGCTAGAGATCGGTGCGGGAGTAATGAGCAGTTCTTC. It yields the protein CSARDRCGSNEQFF.

This chain's CDR3 is CASSLVGKGTSGNIQYF. The CDR3 bases are TGTGCCAGCAGCTTAGTGGGGAAGGGGACTAGCGGGAACATTCAGTACTTC. The chain is built from TRBV7-9 and TRBJ2-4; TRBD2 aligns across 12 bases. The CDR3 contains 17 residues. The V segment lost 1 base and the J segment 7 bases; nucleotides outside the gene matches: 8. Germline CDR1 is SEHNR and CDR2 is FQNEAQ (reference sequence).